At least ten counts were recorded for the clone carrying this TCR beta chain. Its antigen is still unknown. V was trimmed by 6 bases and J by 4 bases, leaving 21 bases between them. This CDR3 is 15 amino acids long. The V gene's germline CDR1 is DFQATT and CDR2 SNEGSKA (reference sequence). This sample was included in a study of CD8 T cells in ankylosing spondylitis. General study results and limits: There were earlier reports of some motif variants in reactive arthritis synovial fluid and blood. The authors reported significant enrichment of disease-linked clones in matched ankylosing spondylitis synovial fluid. A TCR beta motif made of fewer than ten highly homologous variants seemed typical of ankylosing spondylitis blood.

TCRdb called the 5' RACE reads again in MiXCR, with one record for every CDR3 protein. Of some 800,000 distinct CDR3 sequences in the sample, 10% to 15% were seen once. The clonotype comes from a male donor with ankylosing spondylitis. The genes are TRBV20-1 and TRBJ2-5; D uncertain. Sequenced input: blood, either unsorted or a sorted T cell fraction (not recorded which). CDR3 amino acids: CSAPTQATFRETQYF. DNA of the CDR3: TGCAGTGCACCTACTCAGGCTACCTTTAGAGAGACCCAGTACTTC.